This T cell receptor beta chain was recorded in a study of blood T cells in healthy people across ages. Overall study findings and caveats: The lack of PBMC sorting stopped any conclusive naive versus antigen-experienced comparison. Changes seen in expanded clonotypes were possibly confounded by donor CMV status left unknown.

The use of a sample-barcoded 5' primer and a J-beta primer mix characterized a second PCR of roughly 7 to 11 cycles. The template-switch adaptor, which had 12 random nucleotides, put a tag on each cDNA molecule. TCRdb re-called the 5' RACE reads through MiXCR, storing one row per CDR3 protein. The sample includes around 1.5 million distinct CDR3 sequences, roughly 59% seen only once; the top ten take approximately 7%. The CDR3 totals 16 residues. Looked up from germline, CDR1 is SGDLS and CDR2 is YYNGEE. For this clonotype: Antigen specificity is unknown. One junction end does not reproduce the germline sequence, and a read error may be involved.

The source of this sequence is a man aged 18 to 29 in good health. Sequencing was carried out using blood. V gene TRBV9 combines with J gene TRBJ2-1; D is perhaps TRBD2 (5 bases). The CDR3 nucleotides are TGTGCCGGCAGCGAGATCGATGGACTCCAGGACAATGAGCAGTTCTTC. Its protein is CAGSEIDGLQDNEQFF.